The 32 T cell receptor beta chains below all came from one sample that was sequenced in a study of cytotoxic CD8 clonotypes in ibrutinib-treated CLL. Data came from immunoSEQ multiplex PCR; TCRdb stores just in-frame clones and leaves some out. The sample includes tens of thousands of clones, about nine tenths of them seen just once. Sample: PBMCs, taken after 12 months of ibrutinib treatment. These receptors all come from a human donor with chronic lymphocytic leukemia.

This clone appeared a single time. This rearrangement joins TRBV6-1 to TRBJ2-1, with D perhaps TRBD1 (5 bases). V dropped 2 bases and J dropped 7 bases, with 9 bases sitting between them. This CDR3 has 13 amino acids. CDR1 and CDR2 (germline): MNHNS, SASEGT. CDR3: CASSEYRNNEQFF. The CDR3 bases are TGTGCCAGCAGTGAATACAGGAATAATGAGCAGTTCTTC.

The chain recombines TRBV21-1 with TRBJ2-3. TRBV21-1 is a known pseudogene. The CDR3 sequence is 17 residues long. CDR3 protein: CASSKALWHWGTDTQYF. CDR3 nucleotide sequence: TGTGCCAGCAGCAAAGCGCTTTGGCATTGGGGGACAGATACGCAGTATTTT.

The V gene is TRBV30, the J gene TRBJ1-2, with no clear D. Germline V gene lookup returns CDR1 GTSNPN and CDR2 SVGIG (reference sequence). CDR3 size: 12 residues. The V and J ends lost 8 bases and 2 bases respectively, with 12 bases between them. CDR3 sequence reads: CALRSGNYGYTF. CDR3 DNA: TGTGCCCTACGATCGGGGAACTATGGCTACACCTTC.

The CDR3 nucleotides are TGTGCCAGTAGTATTATAGGGGCTTTGAACACTGAAGCTTTCTTT. This translates into CASSIIGALNTEAFF. This chain connects TRBV19 to TRBJ1-1; D possibly corresponds to TRBD1 (5 bases). The V end was cut by 3 bases, the J end by 0 bases, with 11 bases between. The CDR3 is 15 amino acids. Germline V gene sequence: CDR1 LNHDA, CDR2 SQIVND (reference sequence). Full variable domain (missing parts from reference TRBV19 and TRBJ1-1): DGGITQSPKYLFRKEGQNVTLSCEQNLNHDAMYWYRQDPGQGLRLIYYSQIVNDFQKGDIAEGYSVSREKKESFPLTVTSAQKNPTAFYLCASSIIGALNTEAFFGQGTRLTVV.

The gene calls are TRBV5-1 and TRBJ2-7; 9 bases agree with TRBD2. Germline V gene lookup returns CDR1 SGHRS and CDR2 YFSETQ. This CDR3 region has 15 residues. V lost 0 bases, J lost 4 bases, and 5 bases stayed unmatched. The CDR3 here is CASSLDASGIYEQYF. The CDR3 region has the DNA TGCGCCAGCAGCTTGGATGCTAGCGGGATTTACGAGCAGTACTTC. Full variable domain (rest looked up from reference TRBV5-1 and TRBJ2-7): KAGVTQTPRYLIKTRGQQVTLSCSPISGHRSVSWYQQTPGQGLQFLFEYFSETQRNKGNFPGRFSGRQFSNSRSEMNVSTLELGDSALYLCASSLDASGIYEQYFGPGTRLTVT.

The J gene is TRBJ2-1, the V gene TRBV7-8, with D perhaps matching TRBD2 (5 bases). The V gene lost 3 bases and the J gene lost 4 bases, with 10 bases spanning the gap. This CDR3 spans 14 amino acids. Germline lookup yields CDR1 SGHVS and CDR2 FQNEAQ. CDR3 DNA sequence: TGTGCCAGCAGCTTTAAGAGGGAGTACAATGAGCAGTTCTTC. This gives the protein CASSFKREYNEQFF.

The rearrangement links TRBV5-1 to TRBJ2-5; TRBD1 aligns across 8 bases. Germline V gene sequence: CDR1 SGHRS, CDR2 YFSETQ. Trimming at V came to 4 bases and at J to 4 bases, leaving 21 bases not matched to a gene. This CDR3 is 19 amino acids long. The CDR3 coding sequence is TGCGCCAGCAGCCCGGGGATAAGTCAGGGGGCCTCCCAGCGAGAGACCCAGTACTTC. Translation: CASSPGISQGASQRETQYF.

The chain carries TRBV28 and TRBJ2-3, with TRBD1 identical over 9 bases. Germline-derived CDR1 and CDR2 are MDHEN and SYDVKM. V lost 5 bases, J lost 4 bases, and 13 bases stayed unmatched. CDR3 length: 17 residues. CDR3 bases: TGTGCCAGCAGTCAAAGGGACCACAGGGGGCGGGCAGATACGCAGTATTTT. Protein: CASSQRDHRGRADTQYF.

The V call is TRBV11-2, the J call TRBJ2-3; 8 bases fit TRBD2. This CDR3 spans 16 amino acids. V lost 4 bases and J lost 2; bases outside the gene matches: 8. The germline V gene encodes CDR1 SGHAT and CDR2 FQNNGV. The CDR3, as DNA: TGTGCCAGCAGCTCGGGGCGTAGCGGGGTCACAGATACGCAGTATTTT. This gives the protein CASSSGRSGVTDTQYF.

The chain joins TRBV19 to TRBJ1-1, with TRBD1 matching over 8 bases. V lost 7 bases and J lost 0; bases outside the gene matches: 13. CDR1 and CDR2 from the germline V gene are LNHDA and SQIVND (reference sequence). The CDR3 runs 17 residues. Here the CDR3 DNA reads TGTGCCAGTAACGATGGACAGGGTCATCCCATGAACACTGAAGCTTTCTTT. It yields the protein CASNDGQGHPMNTEAFF.

V is TRBV27 and J is TRBJ1-3, with D perhaps TRBD1 (5 bases). The V end lost 5 bases, the J end lost 0 bases, and 14 bases lay between the germline ends. Per the germline V gene, CDR1 is MNHEY and CDR2 is SMNVEV (reference sequence). The CDR3 spans 16 residues. The CDR3 here is CASSLKYRFSGNTIYF. The CDR3 coding sequence is TGTGCCAGCAGTCTAAAATACAGGTTCTCTGGAAACACCATATATTTT.

The chain recombines TRBV4-1 with TRBJ2-7, with D perhaps matching TRBD1 or TRBD2 (5 bases each). The CDR3 totals 13 residues. V shed 0 bases and J shed 4 bases, with 7 bases lying between them. Germline V gene data show CDR1 as MGHRA and CDR2 as YSYEKL. CDR3 region: CASSQDGGYEQYF. The CDR3 region has the DNA TGCGCCAGCAGCCAAGATGGGGGATACGAGCAGTACTTC.

This clone has just one count. The J gene is TRBJ1-2, the V gene TRBV5-4, with 9 bases matching TRBD1. This CDR3 contains 16 residues. CDR1 and CDR2 from the germline V gene are SGHNT and YYREEE (reference sequence). With V trimmed by 3 bases and J by 0 bases, 6 bases remained unmatched. Here the CDR3 DNA reads TGTGCCAGCAGCTCACCGGGACAGGGATCTAACTATGGCTACACCTTC. Its translation is CASSSPGQGSNYGYTF.

This clone came up a few times. J is TRBJ2-3 and V is TRBV29-1, with 7 bases lining up with TRBD2. CDR1 and CDR2 (germline): SQVTM, ANQGSEA. Unmatched junction bases numbered 4, after V lost 4 bases and J lost 3 bases. CDR3 size: 13 residues. Here the CDR3 DNA reads TGCAGCGTTGGGGCGGGGGTTACAGATACGCAGTATTTT. Translation gives CSVGAGVTDTQYF.

This chain joins TRBV7-2 and TRBJ2-3; D perhaps matches TRBD1 (6 bases). Trimming removed 5 bases from V and 3 bases from J, with 9 bases in between. The CDR3 loop spans 13 amino acids. Per the germline V gene, CDR1 is SGHTA and CDR2 is FQGNSA. This CDR3 reads CASSSTGTDTQYF. The CDR3 nucleotides are TGTGCCAGCAGCAGCACAGGGACAGATACGCAGTATTTT.

V and J are TRBV7-8 and TRBJ2-4; D unresolved. The CDR3 sequence is 15 residues long. Germline V gene lookup returns CDR1 SGHVS and CDR2 FQNEAQ. V lost 3 bases, J lost 1 base, and 10 bases lay in between. The chain's CDR3 is CASSFTTSAKNIQYF. CDR3 nucleotides: TGTGCCAGCAGCTTTACGACATCGGCCAAAAACATTCAGTACTTC.

CDR3 sequence: CASTRGANYGYTF. The CDR3 DNA is TGTGCCAGTACCCGGGGAGCTAACTATGGCTACACCTTC. The chain joins TRBV19 to TRBJ1-2, with unresolved D. The V gene's germline CDR1 is LNHDA and CDR2 SQIVND (reference sequence). This CDR3 region has 13 residues. V lost 7 bases, J lost 0 bases, and 9 bases lay in between.

This chain connects TRBV28 to TRBJ1-1; D remains unclear. The CDR3 has 18 amino acids. Trimming left V 5 bases short and J 2 bases short, with 24 bases between. CDR1 MDHEN and CDR2 SYDVKM come from the germline V gene. CDR3 in DNA: TGTGCCAGCAGTCTACGGCCAGGTAATCTCAGGCGTAACACTGAAGCTTTCTTT. This gives the protein CASSLRPGNLRRNTEAFF.

The CDR3, as DNA: TGTGCCAGCAGTGAATCAGGAAAACCCCCAGCTTTCTTT. Amino acid sequence: CASSESGKPPAFF. This chain connects TRBV6-1 to TRBJ1-1; D ambiguous. CDR3 size: 13 residues. The V end lost 2 bases, the J end lost 10 bases, and 14 bases lay between the germline ends. The germline gives CDR1 MNHNS, CDR2 SASEGT.

V usage is TRBV5-1 and J usage is TRBJ2-1; D is undetermined. This CDR3 has 15 amino acids. Germline CDR1 reads SGHRS; CDR2 reads YFSETQ. The germline V and J ends were trimmed by 2 bases and 0 bases, with 9 bases remaining between them. The CDR3 DNA sequence: TGCGCCAGCAGCTTAGAGCGATTCTCCTACAATGAGCAGTTCTTC. Translating gives CASSLERFSYNEQFF. Full variable domain (remainder filled in from reference TRBV5-1 and TRBJ2-1): KAGVTQTPRYLIKTRGQQVTLSCSPISGHRSVSWYQQTPGQGLQFLFEYFSETQRNKGNFPGRFSGRQFSNSRSEMNVSTLELGDSALYLCASSLERFSYNEQFFGPGTRLTVL.

This chain links TRBV15 with TRBJ2-1; D is undetermined. Deletions cut 6 bases from V and 4 bases from J, with 10 bases between. Germline loops: CDR1 LNHNV, CDR2 YYDKDF (reference sequence). This CDR3 is 13 amino acids long. In nucleotides, the CDR3 is TGTGCCACCAGTAAGACTGGATACAATGAGCAGTTCTTC. It is translated as CATSKTGYNEQFF.

The chain is built from TRBV25-1 and TRBJ2-4; maybe TRBD1 (6 bases). The germline V gene encodes CDR1 MGHDK and CDR2 SYGVNS. V lost 3 bases, J lost 4 bases, and 22 bases lay in between. This CDR3 is 18 amino acids long. CDR3: CASSDLSPGRGPKNIQYF. The CDR3 DNA follows: TGTGCCAGCAGTGACCTGTCCCCGGGCAGGGGACCTAAAAACATTCAGTACTTC.

This chain links TRBV14 with TRBJ2-5; D is unresolved. Germline V gives CDR1 SGHDN, CDR2 FVKESK. CDR3 size: 13 residues. V lost 3 bases, J lost 10 bases, and 15 bases lay in between. CDR3 sequence: CASSQDRTGRQYF. In DNA form, the CDR3 reads TGTGCCAGCAGCCAGGACCGGACCGGTCGCCAGTACTTC.

The chain uses TRBV9 and TRBJ1-6, with D perhaps matching TRBD1 (6 bases). In germline, CDR1 is SGDLS, CDR2 YYNGEE. This CDR3 has 17 amino acids. Trimming pared 3 bases from V and 9 bases from J, leaving 22 bases between. For the CDR3, the DNA is TGTGCCAGCAGCGGGGGGCCCTCGGGGCCGACCTTTTCACCCCTCCACTTT. This translates into CASSGGPSGPTFSPLHF.

The V gene is TRBV7-8, the J gene TRBJ2-7, with TRBD2 matching 12 bases. From germline, CDR1 is SGHVS and CDR2 FQNEAQ. The trim removed 2 bases at V and 5 bases at J, leaving 10 bases unmatched. This CDR3 is built from 17 residues. The CDR3 nucleotides read TGTGCCAGCAGCTTAATTCCTGGACTAGCGGGACAGAACGAGCAGTACTTC. Its protein product is CASSLIPGLAGQNEQYF.

The count of this clone is one. The CDR3 DNA is TGTGCCAGCAGCCCGCTTATGGTGAGCGGTGGCTACACCTTC. Amino acid sequence: CASSPLMVSGGYTF. V usage is TRBV7-2 and J usage is TRBJ1-2; D is unresolved. Germline V lookup: CDR1 SGHTA, CDR2 FQGNSA. The CDR3 is made up of 14 amino acids. V was trimmed by 5 bases and J by 7 bases, leaving 17 bases between them.

This sequence joins TRBV5-3 and TRBJ2-2; 7 bases match TRBD1. TRBV5-3 is recorded as an ORF, its role being uncertain. V shed 4 bases, J shed 5 bases, and the junction held 14 bases outside the gene matches. The CDR3 contains 17 residues. CDR3 loop: CARSVGTGTEFTGELFF. In DNA form, the CDR3 reads TGTGCCAGAAGCGTAGGAACCGGGACAGAATTTACCGGGGAGCTGTTTTTT.

CDR3 nucleotide sequence: TGTGCCAGCAGCCCTCAACGACTAGCGGGGGGGGACAATGAGCAGTTCTTC. Encoded protein: CASSPQRLAGGDNEQFF. V is TRBV7-2 and J is TRBJ2-1, with 14 positions matching TRBD2. The ends lost 5 bases at V and 5 bases at J; junction bases unmatched: 8. This CDR3 is built from 17 residues. The germline gives CDR1 SGHTA, CDR2 FQGNSA.

V gene TRBV19 combines with J gene TRBJ2-7, with D tentatively TRBD1 (5 bases). The CDR3 has 11 residues. Germline CDR1 is LNHDA and CDR2 is SQIVND (reference sequence). Trimming took off 9 bases at V and 5 bases at J, with 11 bases between the two ends. The CDR3 nucleotides are TGTGCCAGCCGAATAGGGGACGAGCAGTACTTC. Translated: CASRIGDEQYF.

This clone has a single count. The chain combines TRBV30 with TRBJ1-2, with D perhaps TRBD1 (5 bases). The CDR3 spans 12 residues. Germline V CDR1 and CDR2: GTSNPN, SVGIG (reference sequence). V lost 8 bases, J lost 5 bases, and 15 bases lay in between. CDR3 nucleotide sequence: TGTGCCCGGAACACAGGTGGTTATGGCTACACCTTC. This sequence encodes CARNTGGYGYTF.

The V and J genes are TRBV4-2 and TRBJ2-7; 7 bases fit TRBD1. Germline V gene lookup returns CDR1 LGHNA and CDR2 YNFKEQ. The ends lost 4 bases at V and 0 bases at J; junction bases unmatched: 9. CDR3 length: 16 amino acids. The CDR3: CASSRERGQASYEQYF. As DNA, the CDR3 is TGTGCCAGCAGCCGCGAGCGTGGACAGGCCTCCTACGAGCAGTACTTC.

V usage is TRBV29-1 and J usage is TRBJ2-5; D might be TRBD1 (6 bases). Germline V gene data show CDR1 as SQVTM and CDR2 as ANQGSEA. The V and J ends lost 4 bases and 5 bases respectively, with 14 bases between them. CDR3 size: 13 residues. Written as DNA, the CDR3 is TGCAGCGTTGGGCAGGGGAGTTTCGAGACCCAGTACTTC. This translates into CSVGQGSFETQYF.